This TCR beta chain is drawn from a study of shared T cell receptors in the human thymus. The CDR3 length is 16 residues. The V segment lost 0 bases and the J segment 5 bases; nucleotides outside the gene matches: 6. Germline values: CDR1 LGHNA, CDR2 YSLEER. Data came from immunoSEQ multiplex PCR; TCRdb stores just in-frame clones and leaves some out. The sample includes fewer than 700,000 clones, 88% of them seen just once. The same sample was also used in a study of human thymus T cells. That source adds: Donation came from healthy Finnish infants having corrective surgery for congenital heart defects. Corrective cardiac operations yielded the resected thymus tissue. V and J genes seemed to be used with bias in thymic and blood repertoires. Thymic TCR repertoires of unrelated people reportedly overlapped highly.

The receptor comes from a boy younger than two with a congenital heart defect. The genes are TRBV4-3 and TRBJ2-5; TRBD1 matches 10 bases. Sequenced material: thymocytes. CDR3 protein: CASSQEATGGGETQYF. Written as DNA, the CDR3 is TGCGCCAGCAGCCAAGAAGCGACAGGGGGCGGGGAGACCCAGTACTTC.